A single T cell receptor (beta chain) is shown here with its context. The data were obtained in a study of blood T cell repertoires in COVID-19. The wider study: Acute and convalescent COVID-19 samples came from the United States, Italy and Spain.

Original analysis: Reference gene primers were amplified, and this amplification served to estimate nucleated cell counts. Clones were read by immunoSEQ multiplex PCR, and TCRdb kept only the in-frame ones, dropping some. The V and J calls and clone size come from that table; D and trimming were worked out from the DNA. The table includes 110,000 to 150,000 clones, 78% detected once. The TCR sequence derives from a woman in her 50s who had recovered from COVID-19. Sequencing input: PBMCs or T cells enriched from blood (not recorded which).

In DNA form, the CDR3 reads TGTGCCAGCAGTGAATATAGGGGGCTGGATGAAAAACTGTTTTTT. This translates into CASSEYRGLDEKLFF. The V call is TRBV25-1, the J call TRBJ1-4; 7 bases fit TRBD1. J gave up 6 bases and V 0 bases, and 4 bases lay outside the gene matches. This CDR3 is built from 15 residues. Germline CDR1 is MGHDK and CDR2 is SYGVNS.